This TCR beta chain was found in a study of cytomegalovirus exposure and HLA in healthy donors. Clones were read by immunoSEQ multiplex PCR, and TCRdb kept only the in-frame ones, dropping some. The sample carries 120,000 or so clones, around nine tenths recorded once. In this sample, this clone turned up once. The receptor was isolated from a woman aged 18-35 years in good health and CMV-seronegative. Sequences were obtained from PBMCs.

The CDR3 sequence is CASSSRDMNTEAFF. CDR3 bases: TGCGCCAGCAGCTCGAGAGATATGAACACTGAAGCTTTCTTT. The chain links TRBV5-1 to TRBJ1-1; D remains ambiguous. CDR1 and CDR2 from the germline V gene are SGHRS and YFSETQ. This CDR3 is built from 14 residues. V gave up 3 bases and J gave up 0 bases, with 9 bases separating them.